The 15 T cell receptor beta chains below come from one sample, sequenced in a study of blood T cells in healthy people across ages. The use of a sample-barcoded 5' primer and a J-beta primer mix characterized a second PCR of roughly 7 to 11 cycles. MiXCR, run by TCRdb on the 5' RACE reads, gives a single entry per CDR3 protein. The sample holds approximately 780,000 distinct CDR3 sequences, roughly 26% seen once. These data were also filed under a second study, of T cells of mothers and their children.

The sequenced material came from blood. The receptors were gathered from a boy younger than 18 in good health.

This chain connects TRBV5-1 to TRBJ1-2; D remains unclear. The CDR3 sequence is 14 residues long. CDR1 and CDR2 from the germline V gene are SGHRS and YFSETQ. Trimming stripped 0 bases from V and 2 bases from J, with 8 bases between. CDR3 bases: TGCGCCAGCAGCTTGGTACCCGGCAACTATGGCTACACCTTC. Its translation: CASSLVPGNYGYTF.

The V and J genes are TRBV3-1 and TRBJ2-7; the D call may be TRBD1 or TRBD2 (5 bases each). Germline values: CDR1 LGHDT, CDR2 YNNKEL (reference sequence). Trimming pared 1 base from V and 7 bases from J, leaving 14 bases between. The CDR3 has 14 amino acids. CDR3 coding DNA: TGTGCCAGCAGCCAAGGTCCGGGGCCGCGGGAGCAGTACTTC. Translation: CASSQGPGPREQYF.

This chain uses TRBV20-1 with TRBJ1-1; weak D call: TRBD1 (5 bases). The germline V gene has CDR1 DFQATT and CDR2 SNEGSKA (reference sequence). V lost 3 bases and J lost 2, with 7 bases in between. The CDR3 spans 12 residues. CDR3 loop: CSARWGNTEAFF. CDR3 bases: TGCAGTGCTAGGTGGGGCAACACTGAAGCTTTCTTT.

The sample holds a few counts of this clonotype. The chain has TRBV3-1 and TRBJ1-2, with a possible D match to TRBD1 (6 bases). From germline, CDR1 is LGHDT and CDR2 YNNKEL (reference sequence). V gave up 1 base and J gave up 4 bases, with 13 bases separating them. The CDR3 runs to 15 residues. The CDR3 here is CASSQGRQVGYGYTF. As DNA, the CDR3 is TGTGCCAGCAGCCAAGGCCGACAGGTTGGCTATGGCTACACCTTC.

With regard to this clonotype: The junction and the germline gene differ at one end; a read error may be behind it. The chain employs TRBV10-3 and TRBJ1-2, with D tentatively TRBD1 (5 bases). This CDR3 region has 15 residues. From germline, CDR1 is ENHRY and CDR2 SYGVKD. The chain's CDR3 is CATSESSGGDYGYTF. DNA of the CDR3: TGTGCCACCAGTGAGTCTTCGGGGGGAGACTATGGCTACACCTTC.

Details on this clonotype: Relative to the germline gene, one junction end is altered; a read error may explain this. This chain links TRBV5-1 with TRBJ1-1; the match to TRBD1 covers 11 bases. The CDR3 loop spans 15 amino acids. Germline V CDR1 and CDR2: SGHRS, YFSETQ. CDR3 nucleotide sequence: TGCGCCAGCAGCCCCCGGGACAGGGGGGGGACTGAAGCCTTCTTT. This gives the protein CASSPRDRGGTEAFF. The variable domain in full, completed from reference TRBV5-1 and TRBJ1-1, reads KAGVTQTPRYLIKTRGQQVTLSCSPISGHRSVSWYQQTPGQGLQFLFEYFSETQRNKGNFPGRFSGRQFSNSRSEMNVSTLELGDSALYLCASSPRDRGGTEAFFGQGTRLTVV.

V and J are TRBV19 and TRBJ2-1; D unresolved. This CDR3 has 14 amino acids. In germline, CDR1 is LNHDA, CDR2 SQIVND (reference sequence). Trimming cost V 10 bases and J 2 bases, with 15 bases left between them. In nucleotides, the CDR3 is TGTGCCACCTCATCGGACGGAACCTACAATGAGCAGTTCTTC. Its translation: CATSSDGTYNEQFF.

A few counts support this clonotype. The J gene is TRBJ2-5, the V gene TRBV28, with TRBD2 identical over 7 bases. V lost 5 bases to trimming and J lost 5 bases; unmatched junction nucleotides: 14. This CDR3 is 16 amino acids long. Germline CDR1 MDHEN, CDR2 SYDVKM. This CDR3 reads CASSLPQAGYKETQYF. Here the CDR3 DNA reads TGTGCCAGCAGTCTGCCCCAAGCGGGGTACAAGGAGACCCAGTACTTC.

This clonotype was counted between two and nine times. CDR3: CASSEGNGGEQYF. The CDR3 nucleotides are TGTGCCAGCAGCGAAGGGAATGGTGGCGAGCAGTACTTC. V and J are TRBV9 and TRBJ2-5; no clear D gene. The closer fit of TRBJ2-7 to the DNA end suggests the J call may be wrong. The germline gives CDR1 SGDLS, CDR2 YYNGEE. The CDR3 covers 13 residues.

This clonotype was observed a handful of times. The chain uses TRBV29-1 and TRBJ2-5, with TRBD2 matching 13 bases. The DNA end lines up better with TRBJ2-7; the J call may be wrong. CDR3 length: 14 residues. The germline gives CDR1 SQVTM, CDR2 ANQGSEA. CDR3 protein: CSASLAGGPYEQYF. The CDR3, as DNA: TGCAGCGCATCACTAGCGGGGGGGCCCTACGAGCAGTACTTC.

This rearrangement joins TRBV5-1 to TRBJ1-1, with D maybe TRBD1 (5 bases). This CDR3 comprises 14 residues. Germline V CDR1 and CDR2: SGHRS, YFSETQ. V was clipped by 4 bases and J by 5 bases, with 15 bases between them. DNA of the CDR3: TGCGCCAGCAGCCAACCTCAGGGCGAGACTGAAGCTTTCTTT. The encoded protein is CASSQPQGETEAFF.

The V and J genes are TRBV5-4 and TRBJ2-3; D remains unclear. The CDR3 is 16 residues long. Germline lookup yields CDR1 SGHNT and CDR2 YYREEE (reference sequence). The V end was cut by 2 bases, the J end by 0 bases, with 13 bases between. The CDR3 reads CASSFGGPTSTDTQYF. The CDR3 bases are TGTGCCAGCAGCTTTGGTGGGCCCACTAGCACAGATACGCAGTATTTT.

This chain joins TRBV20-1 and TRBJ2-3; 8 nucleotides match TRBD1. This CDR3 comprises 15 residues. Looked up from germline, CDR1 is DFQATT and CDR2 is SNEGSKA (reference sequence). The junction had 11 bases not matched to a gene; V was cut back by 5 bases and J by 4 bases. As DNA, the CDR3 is TGCAGTGCTCGACACTTACAGGGGGGATCAGATACGCAGTATTTT. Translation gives CSARHLQGGSDTQYF.

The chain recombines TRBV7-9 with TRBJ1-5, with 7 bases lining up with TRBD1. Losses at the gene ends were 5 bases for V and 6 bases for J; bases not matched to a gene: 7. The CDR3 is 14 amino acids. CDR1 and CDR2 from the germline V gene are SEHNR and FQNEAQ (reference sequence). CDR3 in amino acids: CASSDGTAPQPQHF. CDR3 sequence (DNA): TGTGCCAGCAGCGACGGGACAGCGCCTCAGCCCCAGCATTTT.

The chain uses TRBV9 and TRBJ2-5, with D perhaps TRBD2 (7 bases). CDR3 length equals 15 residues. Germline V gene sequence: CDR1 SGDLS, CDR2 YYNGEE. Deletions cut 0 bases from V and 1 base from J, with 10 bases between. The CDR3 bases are TGTGCCAGCAGCGTAGCGGGGGGCCTCCAAGAGACCCAGTACTTC. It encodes CASSVAGGLQETQYF.